A selection of T cell receptor beta chains follows, all from one sample in a study of blood T cell repertoires in COVID-19. The data were produced by immunoSEQ multiplex PCR, yet TCRdb's version contains in-frame clones alone and is incomplete. The sample carries roughly 390,000 clones, about 89% recorded once. Sequenced sample: peripheral blood. The receptor source for this set is a woman aged 25-40 years with COVID-19, enrolled during active disease. CDR3s include the opening cysteine and the closing phenylalanine or tryptophan. The order of the fields is CDR3 DNA, CDR3 protein, V gene, D gene, clone size, J gene. A D gene is named only where the DNA matches it firmly. The size entry is marked missing in some rows and otherwise reads once, few, many or a size class.

cdr3_nt: TGTGCCAGCAGTCCCGGATGGACAGGAAATGAAAAACTGTTTTTT; cdr3_aa: CASSPGWTGNEKLFF; v_call: TRBV6-5; d_call: TRBD1; clone_size: once; j_call: TRBJ1-4
cdr3_nt: TGTGCCAGCAGCTGGGACTCCCAAGAGACCCAGTACTTC; cdr3_aa: CASSWDSQETQYF; v_call: TRBV11-2; d_call: NA; clone_size: NA; j_call: TRBJ2-5
cdr3_nt: TGTGCCAGCAGACTGACAGGGCAAGCTTTCTTT; cdr3_aa: CASRLTGQAFF; v_call: TRBV25-1; d_call: TRBD1; clone_size: NA; j_call: TRBJ1-1
cdr3_nt: TGTGCCAGCACCTACGGGGTCCTGTGGGATCAGCCCCAGCATTTT; cdr3_aa: CASTYGVLWDQPQHF; v_call: TRBV6-5; d_call: NA; clone_size: NA; j_call: TRBJ1-5
cdr3_nt: TGTGCCAGCAGCAAAGTAGTCCGGAAGGCGGATGCCCACGAACTATATGGCTACACCTTC; cdr3_aa: CASSKVVRKADAHELYGYTF; v_call: TRBV21-1; d_call: NA; clone_size: NA; j_call: TRBJ1-2
cdr3_nt: TGTGCCAGCAGTTACTCTGCGGGAATCTACGAGCAGTACTTC; cdr3_aa: CASSYSAGIYEQYF; v_call: TRBV6-5; d_call: NA; clone_size: NA; j_call: TRBJ2-7
cdr3_nt: TGTGCCTCTAATCCCGTCCCCGGGATCACAGATACGCAGTATTTT; cdr3_aa: CASNPVPGITDTQYF; v_call: TRBV19; d_call: NA; clone_size: NA; j_call: TRBJ2-3
cdr3_nt: TGCAGCGGGGGACAGGGCAGGGAAGCTTTCTTT; cdr3_aa: CSGGQGREAFF; v_call: TRBV29-1; d_call: TRBD1; clone_size: NA; j_call: TRBJ1-1
cdr3_nt: TGTGCCAGCAGCTCAGGACTAGCGGTATACAATGAGCAGTTCTTC; cdr3_aa: CASSSGLAVYNEQFF; v_call: TRBV7-3; d_call: TRBD2; clone_size: NA; j_call: TRBJ2-1
cdr3_nt: TGTGCCTGGAGTCCTGGGCGCACCAATCAGCCCCAGCATTTT; cdr3_aa: CAWSPGRTNQPQHF; v_call: TRBV30; d_call: NA; clone_size: NA; j_call: TRBJ1-5
cdr3_nt: TGTGCCAGCAGCTTCGGACAGGACAGCTCCTACGAGCAGTACTTC; cdr3_aa: CASSFGQDSSYEQYF; v_call: TRBV7-8; d_call: TRBD1; clone_size: NA; j_call: TRBJ2-7
cdr3_nt: TGTGCCAGCAGCGGGGGACAGGGAACGTCCCCTGGGGCCAACGTCCTGACTTTC; cdr3_aa: CASSGGQGTSPGANVLTF; v_call: TRBV2; d_call: TRBD1; clone_size: NA; j_call: TRBJ2-6
cdr3_nt: TGTGCCAGCAGTGGAATGCTAACCCTGAGCTCCTACAATGAGCAGTTCTTC; cdr3_aa: CASSGMLTLSSYNEQFF; v_call: TRBV6-1; d_call: NA; clone_size: NA; j_call: TRBJ2-1
cdr3_nt: TGTGCCAGCAGTCCGGAGGCGAGGAACGGGGAGCTGTTTTTT; cdr3_aa: CASSPEARNGELFF; v_call: TRBV6-5; d_call: NA; clone_size: NA; j_call: TRBJ2-2
cdr3_nt: TGTGCCAGCAGCTTGGATAGACAGGGTCGGGATACGCAGTATTTT; cdr3_aa: CASSLDRQGRDTQYF; v_call: TRBV5-4; d_call: TRBD1; clone_size: NA; j_call: TRBJ2-3
cdr3_nt: TGTGCCAGCTCACGGGACAGGGGAAACGAGCAGTACTTC; cdr3_aa: CASSRDRGNEQYF; v_call: TRBV18; d_call: TRBD1; clone_size: NA; j_call: TRBJ2-7
cdr3_nt: TGTGCCAGTAGCCCCTGGCTAGCGGGAAGTGGTAGTGAGCAGTTCTTC; cdr3_aa: CASSPWLAGSGSEQFF; v_call: TRBV19; d_call: TRBD2; clone_size: NA; j_call: TRBJ2-1
cdr3_nt: TGTGCCAGCAGTTACTCGGGGGGGAACACTGAAGCTTTCTTT; cdr3_aa: CASSYSGGNTEAFF; v_call: TRBV6-6; d_call: NA; clone_size: NA; j_call: TRBJ1-1
cdr3_nt: TGTGCCAGCAGTTTCCGACAGGGGAAAAACATTCAGTACTTC; cdr3_aa: CASSFRQGKNIQYF; v_call: TRBV6-5; d_call: TRBD1; clone_size: once; j_call: TRBJ2-4
cdr3_nt: TGTGCCTGGAGTTCAAAACAGGGGACCTATGGCTACACCTTC; cdr3_aa: CAWSSKQGTYGYTF; v_call: TRBV30; d_call: TRBD1; clone_size: NA; j_call: TRBJ1-2
cdr3_nt: TGTGCCAGCAGCTTAACTAGCGGGGCCTACAATGAGCAGTTCTTC; cdr3_aa: CASSLTSGAYNEQFF; v_call: TRBV11-3; d_call: TRBD2; clone_size: once; j_call: TRBJ2-1
cdr3_nt: TGTGCCAGCAGTCCCCGACAGGGTCGCGGGAACACTGAAGCTTTCTTT; cdr3_aa: CASSPRQGRGNTEAFF; v_call: TRBV6-2/TRBV6-3; d_call: TRBD1; clone_size: NA; j_call: TRBJ1-1
cdr3_nt: TGTGCCAGCAGCCCTCGGGTTACAGATACGCAGTATTTT; cdr3_aa: CASSPRVTDTQYF; v_call: TRBV9; d_call: NA; clone_size: NA; j_call: TRBJ2-3
cdr3_nt: TGCAGCGTTGCCACATATTACGAGCAGTACTTC; cdr3_aa: CSVATYYEQYF; v_call: TRBV29-1; d_call: NA; clone_size: NA; j_call: TRBJ2-7
cdr3_nt: TGTGCCACCGGGAGGGGCGGGATCACAGATACGCAGTATTTT; cdr3_aa: CATGRGGITDTQYF; v_call: TRBV24-1; d_call: TRBD2; clone_size: NA; j_call: TRBJ2-3
cdr3_nt: TGTGCCTGGAGCCGAATGACAGGGGAACTGTATGGCTACACCTTC; cdr3_aa: CAWSRMTGELYGYTF; v_call: TRBV30; d_call: TRBD1; clone_size: NA; j_call: TRBJ1-2
cdr3_nt: TGCGCCAGCAGTGAGTATACAGGGGCCTACAATGAGCAGTTCTTC; cdr3_aa: CASSEYTGAYNEQFF; v_call: TRBV10-1; d_call: TRBD1; clone_size: few; j_call: TRBJ2-1
cdr3_nt: TGTGCCACCAGCGGCGAAAAACTGTTTTTT; cdr3_aa: CATSGEKLFF; v_call: TRBV15; d_call: NA; clone_size: NA; j_call: TRBJ1-4
cdr3_nt: TGTGCCAGCAGCCAATTACCGGGAGTCACCGGGGAGCTGTTTTTT; cdr3_aa: CASSQLPGVTGELFF; v_call: TRBV3-1/TRBV3-2; d_call: NA; clone_size: once; j_call: TRBJ2-2